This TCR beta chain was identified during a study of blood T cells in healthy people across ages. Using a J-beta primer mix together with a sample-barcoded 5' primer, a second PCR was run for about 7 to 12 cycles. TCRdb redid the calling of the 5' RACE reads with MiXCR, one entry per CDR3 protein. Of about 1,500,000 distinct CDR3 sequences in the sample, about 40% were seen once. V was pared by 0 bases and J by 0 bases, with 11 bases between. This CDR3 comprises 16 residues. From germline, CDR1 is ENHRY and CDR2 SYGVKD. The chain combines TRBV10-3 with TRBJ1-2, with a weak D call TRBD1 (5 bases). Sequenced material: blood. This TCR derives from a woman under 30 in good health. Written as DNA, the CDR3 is TGTGCCATCAGTGAGTCGGGGGGGATCGCTAACTATGGCTACACCTTC. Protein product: CAISESGGIANYGYTF.